The 11 T cell receptor beta chains in this list originate from one sample, sequenced in a study of cytomegalovirus exposure and HLA in healthy donors. 13 Jbeta primers and 60 Vbeta primers were used for the PCR. TCRdb's table, derived via immunoSEQ multiplex PCR, lists solely in-frame clones and lacks some. Altogether about 140,000 clones are present, roughly 75% being singletons, with the ten largest covering approximately 10%. Sample: PBMCs. These receptors originate from a man between 18 and 29 years old in good health and CMV-seropositive.

Written as DNA, the CDR3 is TGCGCCAGCAGCGGGGGGTTAGGTCACCAAGAGACCCAGTACTTC. It yields the protein CASSGGLGHQETQYF. V usage is TRBV5-1 and J usage is TRBJ2-5; D perhaps matches TRBD2 (6 bases). V dropped 4 bases and J dropped 0 bases, with 13 bases sitting between them. Germline values: CDR1 SGHRS, CDR2 YFSETQ. The CDR3 is 15 residues long.

As regards this clone: At one of its ends the junction is not consistent with the germline gene, which may arise from a read error. The V gene is TRBV28, the J gene TRBJ1-5; 8 bases map to TRBD1. Per germline, CDR1 MDHEN and CDR2 SYDVKM. The CDR3 runs to 17 residues. The CDR3 region is CASTPGGGTVGNQPQNF. In DNA form, the CDR3 reads TGTGCCAGCACCCCAGGGGGCGGGACGGTGGGCAATCAGCCCCAGAATTTT.

This clone was counted only a few times. The CDR3 DNA sequence: TGTGCCAGTAGTATGTGGCAGGGACACACAGATACGCAGTATTTT. Protein sequence: CASSMWQGHTDTQYF. The chain combines TRBV19 with TRBJ2-3; a weak D match, TRBD1 (6 bases). The germline V gene encodes CDR1 LNHDA and CDR2 SQIVND (reference sequence). With 3 bases removed from V and 2 bases from J, the gap between germline ends came to 12 bases. The CDR3 contains 15 residues.

This chain links TRBV5-8 with TRBJ2-5, with 7 positions matching TRBD1. Matching the DNA end better, TRBJ2-7 makes the J call doubtful. Germline assignment: CDR1 SGHTS and CDR2 YDEGEE. This CDR3 is 13 amino acids long. This CDR3 reads CASSTRQGNEQYF. Here the CDR3 DNA reads TGTGCCAGCAGCACCCGACAGGGCAACGAGCAGTACTTC.

Only one count was recorded for this clone. The chain combines TRBV6-5 with TRBJ2-5; 7 bases agree with TRBD1. The CDR3 runs to 13 residues. The junction had 6 bases not matched to a gene; V was cut back by 6 bases and J by 5 bases. The V gene's germline CDR1 is MNHEY and CDR2 SVGAGI. Here the CDR3 DNA reads TGTGCCAGCAGAGGGACAGCCCAGGAGACCCAGTACTTC. Encoded protein: CASRGTAQETQYF.

V and J are TRBV7-8 and TRBJ2-1; TRBD2 aligns across 12 bases. V trimming: 0 bases; J trimming: 4 bases; junction bases outside the gene matches: 4. CDR3 size: 17 residues. Germline V gene sequence: CDR1 SGHVS, CDR2 FQNEAQ. The CDR3 is CASSLALLAGGYNEQFF. Here the CDR3 DNA reads TGTGCCAGCAGCTTAGCCTTACTAGCGGGAGGATACAATGAGCAGTTCTTC.

This clone was observed a few times. V gene TRBV28 combines with J gene TRBJ2-7, with TRBD2 as a possible D gene (6 bases). Between the trimmed V and J ends, which lost 6 bases and 2 bases, there was a span of 17 bases. Germline V lookup: CDR1 MDHEN, CDR2 SYDVKM. The CDR3 contains 15 residues. The DNA of the CDR3 is TGTGCCAGCAGAGCCCCGGGGGTATCCCCCTACGAGCAGTACTTC. Protein product: CASRAPGVSPYEQYF.

The chain uses TRBV30 and TRBJ2-3; D unclear. The CDR3 is 12 amino acids. The V end lost 2 bases, the J end lost 0 bases, and 3 bases lay between the germline ends. Per germline, CDR1 GTSNPN and CDR2 SVGIG (reference sequence). The CDR3 DNA follows: TGTGCCTGGAGTCTGAGCACAGATACGCAGTATTTT. Encoded protein: CAWSLSTDTQYF.

The chain uses TRBV27 and TRBJ2-5; 9 positions match TRBD1. Germline V CDR1 and CDR2: MNHEY, SMNVEV (reference sequence). The junction had 12 bases not matched to a gene; V was cut back by 6 bases and J by 4 bases. The CDR3 covers 16 residues. The CDR3 DNA sequence: TGTGCCAGCAGGATAGGAACAGGGGGCAGTGGAGAGACCCAGTACTTC. It specifies CASRIGTGGSGETQYF.

This clone was detected only once. As the CDR3 is not closed by the conserved phenylalanine or tryptophan, this likely results from a read error. The chain has TRBV10-3 and TRBJ2-7; a possible D gene is TRBD2 (6 bases). The germline V gene has CDR1 ENHRY and CDR2 SYGVKD. Deletions cut 4 bases from V and 0 bases from J, with 16 bases between. The CDR3 has 16 amino acids. The CDR3 protein is CAISGTGLLSSYEQYL. The CDR3 DNA reads as TGTGCCATCAGTGGAACGGGACTCCTCTCCTCCTACGAGCAGTACCTC.

CDR3 coding DNA: TGTGCCAGCAGCCCTTCGGGAGGGGTCAATGAGCAGTTCTTC. Translation gives CASSPSGGVNEQFF. The chain employs TRBV6-6 and TRBJ2-1, with 8 nucleotides matching TRBD2. Germline loops: CDR1 MNHNY, CDR2 SVGAGI (reference sequence). CDR3 length equals 14 residues. Unmatched junction bases numbered 7, after V lost 6 bases and J lost 6 bases.